This is a list of T cell receptor beta chains from one sample in a study of blood T cells in healthy people across ages. In TCRdb, the 5' RACE reads were re-called with MiXCR into one record per CDR3 protein. This sample has roughly 900,000 distinct CDR3 sequences, with 25% to 30% found just once. The sequencing sample was made of blood. All receptors derive from an elderly woman in good health. Both conserved end residues are part of each CDR3. The size of a clone is reported for some rows only, either as once, few or many, or as a class for expanded clones.

>TRBV6-2/TRBV6-3|few|TRBJ1-5
CASSYSRVGDPNQPQHF
>TRBV7-2|many|TRBJ1-2
CASSPVGGTYGYTF
>TRBV29-1|many|TRBJ1-4
CSVKTGLREKLFF
>TRBV6-1|.|TRBJ1-2
CASIGRTNYGYTF
>TRBV10-3|.|TRBJ1-5
CVISSGGGRGQPQHF
>TRBV28|few|TRBJ2-3
CASRSGGASNTQYF
>TRBV7-6|.|TRBJ2-1
CASSSPRSGGRNEQFF
>TRBV10-3|many|TRBJ1-6
CAISEELGRGSPLHF
>TRBV20-1|.|TRBJ2-3
CSARDPTSGSPDTQYF
>TRBV7-2|few|TRBJ1-1
CASSPRQGSTEAFF
>TRBV5-1|many|TRBJ2-7
CASSTSPGGSYEQYF
>TRBV12-3/TRBV12-4|.|TRBJ2-2
CASRYRGIGDTGELFF
>TRBV11-2|few|TRBJ1-1
CASSPGRGARWGTEAFF
>TRBV21-1|.|TRBJ1-5
CASSKDRGNNQPQHF
>TRBV10-1|.|TRBJ2-3
CASSESGGPPDTQYF
>TRBV7-2|many|TRBJ1-2
CASSFWANYGYTF
>TRBV11-2|many|TRBJ2-4
CASSSGRTGRIQYF
>TRBV5-1|many|TRBJ2-1
CASSLGAGGNEQFF
>TRBV13|.|TRBJ2-4
CASSLGMSGGMDKQYF
>TRBV11-2|.|TRBJ2-5
CASSVAGVRQETQYF
>TRBV20-1|.|TRBJ1-4
CSARGQGVEKLFF
>TRBV11-2|many|TRBJ1-4
CASSLDRQGQLFF
>TRBV5-6|many|TRBJ2-7
CASSSLGPDSGQGYYEQYF
>TRBV19|.|TRBJ2-1
CASSRNSRGHEQFF
>TRBV3-1|.|TRBJ1-2
CASSLRQTLYGYTF
>TRBV11-3|many|TRBJ2-1
CASSLRGQRGGNEQFF
>TRBV28|few|TRBJ1-6
CASSLSTGYSYNSPLHF
>TRBV5-1|many|TRBJ2-1
CASSYSGSSSYNEQFF
>TRBV20-1|many|TRBJ1-2
CRATPGTGANYGYTF
>TRBV12-3/TRBV12-4|.|TRBJ2-3
CASSSPISMERADVQYF
>TRBV12-3/TRBV12-4|.|TRBJ1-2
CANSPRQGEGYGYTF
>TRBV28|few|TRBJ1-2
CASGINYGYTF
>TRBV3-1|.|TRBJ1-2
CASSRARTGGNYGYTF
>TRBV2|many|TRBJ2-3
CASSVQANTDTQYF
>TRBV11-3|many|TRBJ2-3
CASSLVAGGADTQYF
>TRBV24-1|.|TRBJ1-1
CATSGGHKDTEAFF
>TRBV11-2|.|TRBJ2-4
CASSLNLRALVKNIQYF
>TRBV29-1|few|TRBJ2-2
CSALPTGVGTGELFF
>TRBV29-1|many|TRBJ2-2
CSVTGALNTGELFF
>TRBV6-2/TRBV6-3|.|TRBJ1-2
CASSYGTGASYTF
>TRBV5-8|few|TRBJ1-4
CASSYPLLATNEKLFF
>TRBV7-9|.|TRBJ2-3
CASSYVRGGGDTQYF
>TRBV9|many|TRBJ2-2
CASSVGQPPGELFF
>TRBV11-2|.|TRBJ1-1
CVSSLGTGGTEAFF
>TRBV3-1|.|TRBJ1-1
CASSQGGRSEAFF
>TRBV7-8|many|TRBJ2-7
CASTSWGQGAYEQYF
>TRBV12-3/TRBV12-4|.|TRBJ2-5
CASSFSGTATQYF
>TRBV4-3|.|TRBJ2-2
CASSQEGGFGTGELFF
>TRBV7-9|many|TRBJ2-5
CASSLGGASQETQYF
>TRBV6-1|many|TRBJ2-7
CASYGGSPYEQYF
>TRBV20-1|few|TRBJ2-5
CSARRSGGLETQYF
>TRBV9|.|TRBJ1-4
CASSVRQGTNEKLFF
>TRBV6-1|few|TRBJ2-1
CASSERVGREQFF
>TRBV28|many|TRBJ2-1
CASKSGAHEQFF
>TRBV2|few|TRBJ1-4
CASRVWTAAEEKLFF